The next 14 T cell receptor beta chains were all read from a single sample in a study of T-cell reconstitution after alpha-beta-depleted transplantation in children. The authors prepared the TCRbeta library with unique molecular identifiers. TCRdb used MiXCR to reprocess the PCR reads, holding one entry per CDR3 protein. The table has roughly 610,000 distinct CDR3 sequences, 8% to 11% seen once; the top ten hold roughly 4%. The starting material was PBMCs from the stem cell graft donor, obtained from the stem cell graft. These receptors were obtained from a human donor who donated a stem cell graft to a child with acute myeloid leukemia.

On this clonotype: With a much larger clone just one base away, this may be a read error. The CDR3 DNA reads as TGCAGTGCCTCCCGGGGACTATCCTCCTACGAGCAGTACGTC. This codes for CSASRGLSSYEQYV. The chain links TRBV20-1 to TRBJ2-7, with 7 bases identical to TRBD2. Unmatched junction bases numbered 8, after V lost 6 bases and J lost 0 bases. CDR3 size: 14 residues. Germline CDR1 DFQATT, CDR2 SNEGSKA (reference sequence).

This clonotype was seen only a few times. The CDR3 nucleotides read TGCAGTGCTAGGCCCGCGGCCCGGCCTAGCACAGATACGCAGTATTTT. This translates into CSARPAARPSTDTQYF. The rearrangement uses TRBV20-1 and TRBJ2-3; D is unclear. With 3 bases removed from V and 0 bases from J, the gap between germline ends came to 16 bases. The CDR3 sequence is 16 residues long. The V gene's germline CDR1 is DFQATT and CDR2 SNEGSKA (reference sequence).

This clonotype has a handful of counts. The rearrangement uses TRBV4-2 and TRBJ1-1; D is possibly TRBD1 (5 bases). Germline V CDR1 and CDR2: LGHNA, YNFKEQ. Trimming took 4 bases from V and 4 from J, leaving 16 bases between them. CDR3 length equals 15 residues. The CDR3 nucleotides read TGTGCCAGCAGCCTTGGGGGGTCGGGGGGCACTGAAGCTTTCTTT. Protein sequence: CASSLGGSGGTEAFF.

In its sample, this clonotype was seen a few times. The gene calls are TRBV3-1 and TRBJ2-7; 12 bases line up with TRBD2. CDR1 is LGHDT and CDR2 is YNNKEL in the germline V gene (reference sequence). This CDR3 has 15 residues. The J segment lost 5 bases and the V segment lost 2 bases, leaving 4 bases of the junction unmatched. The DNA of the CDR3 is TGTGCCAGCAGCCAACCTAGCGGGAGGGCCAACGAGCAGTACTTC. It translates to CASSQPSGRANEQYF.

This chain joins TRBV12-3 or TRBV12-4 and TRBJ2-2; D perhaps matches TRBD2 (6 bases). The CDR3 consists of 16 residues. V lost 3 bases, J lost 1 base, and 12 bases lay in between. CDR3 sequence reads: CASSFGGRGNTGELFF. CDR3 nucleotides: TGTGCCAGCAGTTTCGGGGGAAGGGGGAACACCGGGGAGCTGTTTTTT.

The rearrangement links TRBV29-1 to TRBJ2-5; D gene uncertain. Trimming shortened V by 6 bases and J by 2 bases, and 10 bases separated the two germline ends. The germline V gene has CDR1 SQVTM and CDR2 ANQGSEA. There are 12 residues in the CDR3. For the CDR3, the DNA is TGCAGCGTCCGACTTGCACAAGAGACCCAGTACTTC. Translated, it gives CSVRLAQETQYF.

The chain carries TRBV12-3 or TRBV12-4 and TRBJ1-4, with 7 positions matching TRBD1. This CDR3 is built from 14 residues. J was trimmed by 4 bases and V by 6 bases; bases with no gene match: 5. The CDR3 DNA sequence: TGTGCCAGCAGGGGACAGATAGTTAATGAAAAACTGTTTTTT. Its protein product is CASRGQIVNEKLFF.

The chain employs TRBV5-1 and TRBJ2-7, with 7 bases matching TRBD1. The CDR3 is 14 residues long. Germline trimming cut 4 bases from V and 2 bases from J; bases unmatched to any gene: 6. Germline V gene data show CDR1 as SGHRS and CDR2 as YFSETQ. In nucleotides, the CDR3 is TGCGCCAGCAGCGAAGGGGACAGCACCTACGAGCAGTACTTC. Translating it yields CASSEGDSTYEQYF.

The CDR3 sequence is CASSLVRGRTYEQYF. The CDR3 bases are TGTGCCAGCAGCTTAGTCCGGGGTCGCACCTACGAGCAGTACTTC. The chain couples TRBV7-8 to TRBJ2-7; tentatively, D is TRBD2 (5 bases). The CDR3 totals 15 residues. Germline assignment: CDR1 SGHVS and CDR2 FQNEAQ. The V gene lost 1 base and the J gene lost 2 bases, with 12 bases spanning the gap.

This clonotype was observed a few times. This chain joins TRBV7-3 and TRBJ2-1; 9 bases line up with TRBD2. This CDR3 has 17 amino acids. After removal of 5 bases from V and 3 bases from J, the junction contained 11 bases not matched to a gene. CDR1 is SGHTA, CDR2 FQGTGA, per germline. CDR3 nucleotide sequence: TGTGCCAGCAGCCCAGTAACCGGGACTAGCCGCTACAATGAGCAGTTCTTC. Translating gives CASSPVTGTSRYNEQFF.

This clonotype was detected ten times or more. V usage is TRBV29-1 and J usage is TRBJ1-1, with D hard to call. The CDR3 covers 13 residues. Germline V gene lookup returns CDR1 SQVTM and CDR2 ANQGSEA. V was clipped by 4 bases and J by 9 bases, with 18 bases between them. The CDR3 here is CSVVLGASLQAFF. CDR3 bases: TGCAGCGTTGTGCTGGGCGCATCCCTTCAAGCTTTCTTT.

V gene TRBV5-1 combines with J gene TRBJ2-1; 13 bases are shared with TRBD2. The CDR3 length is 17 residues. Per the germline V gene, CDR1 is SGHRS and CDR2 is YFSETQ. J gave up 3 bases and V 0 bases, and 3 bases lay outside the gene matches. This chain's CDR3 is CASSLGLAGGHYNEQFF. In nucleotides, the CDR3 is TGCGCCAGCAGCTTGGGACTAGCGGGAGGTCACTACAATGAGCAGTTCTTC.

This clonotype showed up just a few times. The final CDR3 position lacks the conserved phenylalanine or tryptophan, pointing to a likely read error. The rearrangement links TRBV7-2 to TRBJ2-7; 8 bases are a match to TRBD1. CDR3 size: 13 residues. Germline V CDR1 and CDR2: SGHTA, FQGNSA. Trimming cost V 4 bases and J 2 bases; bases outside gene matches: 1. DNA for the CDR3: TGTGCCAGCAGCTGGGGACAGGCCTACGAGCAGTACCTC. It yields the protein CASSWGQAYEQYL.

This clonotype was seen repeatedly, ten times or more. CDR3 amino acids: CASTPGLVSGYEQYF. The CDR3 region has the DNA TGTGCCAGCACCCCGGGACTAGTGAGTGGGTACGAGCAGTACTTC. This chain connects TRBV28 to TRBJ2-7, with 8 nucleotides matching TRBD2. Losses at the gene ends were 7 bases for V and 4 bases for J; bases not matched to a gene: 12. Germline values: CDR1 MDHEN, CDR2 SYDVKM. The CDR3 has 15 residues.